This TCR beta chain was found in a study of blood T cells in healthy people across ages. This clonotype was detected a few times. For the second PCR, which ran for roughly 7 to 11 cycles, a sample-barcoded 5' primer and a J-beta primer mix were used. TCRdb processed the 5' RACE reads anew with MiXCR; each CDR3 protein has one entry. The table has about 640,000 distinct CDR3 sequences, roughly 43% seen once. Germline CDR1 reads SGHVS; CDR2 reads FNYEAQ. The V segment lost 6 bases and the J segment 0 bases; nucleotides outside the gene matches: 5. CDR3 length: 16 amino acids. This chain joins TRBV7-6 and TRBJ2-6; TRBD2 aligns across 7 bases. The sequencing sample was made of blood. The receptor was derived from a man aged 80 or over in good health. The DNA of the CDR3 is TGTGCCAGCAGAAGGGGAGGGAGCTCTGGGGCCAACGTCCTGACTTTC. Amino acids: CASRRGGSSGANVLTF.